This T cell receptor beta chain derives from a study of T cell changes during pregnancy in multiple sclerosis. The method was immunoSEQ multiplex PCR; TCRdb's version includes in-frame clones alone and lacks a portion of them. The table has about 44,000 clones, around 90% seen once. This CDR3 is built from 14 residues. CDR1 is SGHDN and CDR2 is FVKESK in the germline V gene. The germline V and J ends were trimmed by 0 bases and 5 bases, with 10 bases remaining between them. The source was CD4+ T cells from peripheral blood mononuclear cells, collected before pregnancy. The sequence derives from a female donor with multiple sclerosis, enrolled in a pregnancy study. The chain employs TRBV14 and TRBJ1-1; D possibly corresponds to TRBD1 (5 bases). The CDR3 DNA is TGTGCCAGCAGCCAAGATCGAAGGGGAACTGAAGCTTTCTTT. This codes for CASSQDRRGTEAFF. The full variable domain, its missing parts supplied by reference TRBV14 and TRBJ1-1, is EAGVTQFPSHSVIEKGQTVTLRCDPISGHDNLYWYRRVMGKEIKFLLHFVKESKQDESGMPNNRFLAERTGGTYSTLKVQPAELEDSGVYFCASSQDRRGTEAFFGQGTRLTVV.